This TCR beta chain came from a study of T-cell memory formation after mild COVID-19. Notes on the study in general: Pre-infection memory contained some responding clones, which suggested that cross-reactive memory had joined.

Researchers used 5'RACE with constant-segment primers to make TCR alpha and TCR beta cDNA libraries that carry sample barcodes and UMIs. TCRdb processed the 5' RACE reads anew with MiXCR; each CDR3 protein has one entry. The top ten clones hold about 12% of a sample with about 390,000 distinct CDR3 sequences, under 25% of them seen once. Note on this clonotype: Its antigen remains unidentified.

Germline V gene lookup returns CDR1 SGHTA and CDR2 FQGNSA. V lost 0 bases and J 5 bases, leaving 17 bases between the germline ends. CDR3 length equals 17 residues. The receptor's source is an adult woman who had mild COVID-19 (a few samples of this study predate the infection). Cell type and time point are not known. Sequencing used PBMCs or a T cell subset sorted from them (not recorded which). The chain employs TRBV7-2 and TRBJ2-1, with D perhaps matching TRBD1 or TRBD2 (6 bases each). The CDR3 protein is CASSLAQGQGRHNEQFF. The CDR3, as DNA: TGTGCCAGCAGCTTAGCGCAGGGGCAGGGGAGGCACAATGAGCAGTTCTTC.